Presented here are 20 T cell receptor beta chains from one specimen sequenced in a study of blood T cell repertoires in COVID-19. This table comes from immunoSEQ multiplex PCR, and its TCRdb copy is limited to in-frame clones, with some not included. This table holds roughly 220,000 clones, approximately 80% found once. The sequenced sample was PBMCs or T cells enriched from blood (not recorded which). Every receptor here comes from a young man with acute COVID-19.

The chain employs TRBV18 and TRBJ1-2; TRBD1 matches 8 bases. V gave up 6 bases and J gave up 8 bases; unmatched junction bases: 8. CDR3 length equals 13 residues. Looked up from germline, CDR1 is KGHSH and CDR2 is LQKENI. The CDR3 loop is CASSSDRGEGYTF. The CDR3 region has the DNA TGTGCCAGCTCGTCCGACAGGGGTGAAGGCTACACCTTC.

This clone has only a few counts. The chain uses TRBV5-1 and TRBJ1-4; 7 bases fit TRBD1. The V and J ends lost 4 bases and 4 bases, in that order; junction bases with no gene match: 7. Germline CDR1 and CDR2: SGHRS and YFSETQ. This CDR3 contains 15 residues. CDR3 coding DNA: TGCGCCAGCAGCAGAGGGACAGCGTTTAATGAAAAACTGTTTTTT. This encodes CASSRGTAFNEKLFF. Full variable domain (rest looked up from reference TRBV5-1 and TRBJ1-4): KAGVTQTPRYLIKTRGQQVTLSCSPISGHRSVSWYQQTPGQGLQFLFEYFSETQRNKGNFPGRFSGRQFSNSRSEMNVSTLELGDSALYLCASSRGTAFNEKLFFGSGTQLSVL.

V usage is TRBV3-1 (or the pseudogene TRBV3-2) and J usage is TRBJ2-7; D ambiguous. This CDR3 has 13 residues. Deletions cut 2 bases from V and 4 bases from J, with 9 bases between. Germline V CDR1 and CDR2: LGHDT, YNNKEL (reference sequence). The CDR3 DNA reads TGTGCCAGCAGCCAACACAGTCCATACGAGCAGTACTTC. Its translation is CASSQHSPYEQYF.

The chain joins TRBV5-1 to TRBJ1-1; 7 nucleotides align to TRBD1. The germline V gene has CDR1 SGHRS and CDR2 YFSETQ. The CDR3 covers 15 residues. With V trimmed by 2 bases and J by 4 bases, 8 bases remained unmatched. CDR3 nucleotides: TGCGCCAGCAGCTTTACAGGGGATGGTTCCACTGAAGCTTTCTTT. Encoded protein: CASSFTGDGSTEAFF.

CDR3 region: CASSVDPFLYGYTF. The CDR3 DNA follows: TGTGCCAGCAGCGTAGATCCGTTCCTCTATGGCTACACCTTC. The chain is built from TRBV9 and TRBJ1-2; D remains ambiguous. CDR3 length: 14 amino acids. Germline V gives CDR1 SGDLS, CDR2 YYNGEE. Trimming cost V 0 bases and J 4 bases, with 10 bases left between them. Together with reference TRBV9 and TRBJ1-2, the CDR3 gives the full variable domain: DSGVTQTPKHLITATGQRVTLRCSPRSGDLSVYWYQQSLDQGLQFLIQYYNGEERAKGNILERFSAQQFPDLHSELNLSSLELGDSALYFCASSVDPFLYGYTFGSGTRLTVV.

This sequence joins TRBV20-1 and TRBJ2-7; TRBD2 is a possible D gene (6 bases). Per germline, CDR1 DFQATT and CDR2 SNEGSKA (reference sequence). Deletions cut 7 bases from V and 3 bases from J, with 10 bases between. This CDR3 comprises 11 residues. Here the CDR3 DNA reads TGCAGTGGACTAGGGCGCTACGAGCAGTACTTC. Translation gives CSGLGRYEQYF.

This rearrangement joins TRBV3-1 (or the pseudogene TRBV3-2) to TRBJ2-1; 10 nucleotides line up with TRBD2. The CDR3 contains 17 residues. V was clipped by 0 bases and J by 3 bases; unmatched bases: 5. Per the germline V gene, CDR1 is LGHDT and CDR2 is YNNKEL (reference sequence). The CDR3 is CASSQDRLAGVYNEQFF. The DNA of the CDR3 is TGTGCCAGCAGCCAAGATCGGCTAGCGGGGGTCTACAATGAGCAGTTCTTC.

The CDR3 here is CASSLAHRWVEAFF. The CDR3 region has the DNA TGTGCCAGCAGCTTAGCGCACAGGTGGGTTGAAGCTTTCTTT. The V call is TRBV7-9, the J call TRBJ1-1, with a weak D call TRBD1 (5 bases). Trimming took 0 bases from V and 7 from J, leaving 12 bases between them. The CDR3 has 14 amino acids. Germline V gene data show CDR1 as SEHNR and CDR2 as FQNEAQ (reference sequence).

A remark on this clone: One junction end does not reproduce the germline sequence, and a read error may be involved. The rearrangement joins TRBV10-3 to TRBJ2-7; TRBD1 agrees at 8 bases. This CDR3 has 10 amino acids. The germline CDR1 and CDR2 sequences are ENHRY and SYGVKD. Here the CDR3 DNA reads TGCCAGGGGGCGTGCTACGAGCAGTACTTC. Translating gives CQGACYEQYF.

The chain joins TRBV30 to TRBJ1-2; tentative D call: TRBD1 (6 bases). Germline V CDR1 and CDR2: GTSNPN, SVGIG (reference sequence). This CDR3 comprises 14 residues. Trimming took off 5 bases at V and 4 bases at J, with 17 bases between the two ends. CDR3 in amino acids: CAWVQGAGLYGYTF. CDR3 bases: TGTGCCTGGGTACAGGGAGCGGGACTCTATGGCTACACCTTC.

The chain recombines TRBV6-1 with TRBJ1-6, with unresolved D. Trimming cost V 2 bases and J 8 bases, with 13 bases left between them. The CDR3 loop spans 15 amino acids. The V gene's germline CDR1 is MNHNS and CDR2 SASEGT. The CDR3 loop is CASSERERVHSPLHF. The CDR3 bases are TGTGCCAGCAGTGAACGAGAGCGGGTTCATTCACCCCTCCACTTT.

The chain uses TRBV19 and TRBJ2-1; 8 nucleotides align to TRBD1. CDR1 and CDR2 from the germline V gene are LNHDA and SQIVND (reference sequence). The V segment lost 4 bases and the J segment 7 bases; nucleotides outside the gene matches: 0. This CDR3 has 12 residues. In DNA form, the CDR3 reads TGTGCCAGTAGTAGGACAGGGAATGAGCAGTTCTTC. It codes for CASSRTGNEQFF.

In this sample, this clone turned up a few times. This rearrangement joins TRBV5-4 to TRBJ1-2; the match to TRBD1 covers 8 bases. The CDR3 totals 14 residues. V lost 0 bases to trimming and J lost 2 bases; unmatched junction nucleotides: 0. Germline CDR1 and CDR2: SGHNT and YYREEE (reference sequence). CDR3 nucleotides: TGTGCCAGCAGCTTGGACAGGGGGAACTATGGCTACACCTTC. This translates into CASSLDRGNYGYTF.

The V and J genes are TRBV12-3 or TRBV12-4 and TRBJ1-2, with D perhaps TRBD1 (5 bases). The CDR3 has 13 residues. Trimming removed 8 bases from V and 1 base from J, with 11 bases in between. The CDR3 loop is CASGGGVNYGYTF. The CDR3 bases are TGTGCCAGCGGGGGAGGGGTTAACTATGGCTACACCTTC.

V usage is TRBV18 and J usage is TRBJ2-7; D remains unclear. The germline V gene encodes CDR1 KGHSH and CDR2 LQKENI. With 1 base removed from V and 4 bases from J, the gap between germline ends came to 14 bases. The CDR3 is made up of 15 amino acids. The CDR3 bases are TGTGCCAGCTCACCACGGAGCTGGAGCCTATACGAGCAGTACTTC. The encoded protein is CASSPRSWSLYEQYF.

CDR3 DNA: TGTGCCAGCAGCCGCACAGGGGGCATGAATGAAAAACTGTTTTTT. Encoded protein: CASSRTGGMNEKLFF. The chain carries TRBV7-3 and TRBJ1-4; TRBD1 agrees at 9 bases. The CDR3 is 15 amino acids. The germline gives CDR1 SGHTA, CDR2 FQGTGA. The ends lost 5 bases at V and 5 bases at J; junction bases unmatched: 6.

This chain uses TRBV6-6 with TRBJ1-6, with 7 positions matching TRBD1. J lost 10 bases, V lost 5 bases, and 8 bases had no gene match. Germline V gives CDR1 MNHNY, CDR2 SVGAGI (reference sequence). The CDR3 has 14 residues. The CDR3 here is CASSLDRVRSPLHF. DNA for the CDR3: TGTGCCAGCAGTCTCGACAGGGTACGATCACCCCTCCACTTT.

The chain couples TRBV7-3 to TRBJ2-5; 8 positions match TRBD2. The CDR3 loop spans 19 amino acids. Trimming at V came to 7 bases and at J to 0 bases, leaving 19 bases not matched to a gene. Germline lookup yields CDR1 SGHTA and CDR2 FQGTGA. CDR3 sequence: CASTNLRRGALQYQETQYF. CDR3 nucleotides: TGTGCCAGCACCAATCTTAGGCGGGGGGCCCTTCAGTACCAAGAGACCCAGTACTTC.

The CDR3 coding sequence is TGTGCCACCAGTGATGCGGAAGCTTTCTTT. Translated, it gives CATSDAEAFF. The chain carries TRBV24-1 and TRBJ1-1; unclear D gene. Germline CDR1 and CDR2: KGHDR and SFDVKD. V lost 3 bases to trimming and J lost 8 bases, with 3 bases between them. The CDR3 is 10 amino acids.

The chain is built from TRBV9 and TRBJ1-1; 7 nucleotides line up with TRBD1. V lost 3 bases and J lost 0; bases outside the gene matches: 5. The CDR3 extends over 15 amino acids. Germline V gene data show CDR1 as SGDLS and CDR2 as YYNGEE. The CDR3 nucleotides read TGTGCCAGCAGCGCATCCGGGACAGTGAACACTGAAGCTTTCTTT. Protein sequence: CASSASGTVNTEAFF.